This T cell receptor (beta chain) comes out of a study of T cell changes during pregnancy in multiple sclerosis. Profiling relied on immunoSEQ multiplex PCR, and the TCRdb table lists in-frame clones only, not all of them. The sample comprises 88,000 or so clones, about 92% of which are singletons, and 2.6% rests with the top ten. The CDR3 consists of 17 residues. CDR1 is MNHEY and CDR2 is SMNVEV in the germline V gene (reference sequence). The ends lost 7 bases at V and 2 bases at J; junction bases unmatched: 12. This TCR came from a female donor with multiple sclerosis, enrolled in a pregnancy study. The specimen comprised peripheral blood, sampled before pregnancy. This sequence joins TRBV27 and TRBJ2-7; TRBD2 matches at 12 bases. CDR3 amino acids: CASKPLAGGTSTYEQYF. CDR3 sequence (DNA): TGTGCCAGCAAACCGCTAGCGGGAGGGACCTCTACCTACGAGCAGTACTTC.